Each of the 28 T cell receptor beta chains below was sequenced from the same sample in a study of shared clonotypes between healthy human individuals. Sequenced by immunoSEQ multiplex PCR; TCRdb stores in-frame clones only, minus some. The sample yields more than 2,000,000 clones, just over 90% seen once. Sequencing used naive CD4+ T cells sorted from blood. Subset denoted: CD45RA+ positively selected. These receptors originate from a man younger than 35 in good health.

The V gene is TRBV2, the J gene TRBJ1-2, with a possible D match to TRBD1 (5 bases). V lost 7 bases and J 4 bases, leaving 13 bases between the germline ends. The germline V gene encodes CDR1 SNHLY and CDR2 FYNNEI. This CDR3 has 13 residues. The CDR3, as DNA: TGTGCCAGCATGACTGACAGCAGCTATGGCTACACCTTC. Amino acids: CASMTDSSYGYTF.

The chain has TRBV2 and TRBJ2-7; 8 bases are a match to TRBD1. Germline V gene data show CDR1 as SNHLY and CDR2 as FYNNEI. Unmatched junction bases numbered 8, after V lost 2 bases and J lost 5 bases. The CDR3 extends over 15 amino acids. This CDR3 reads CASSETGQGVNEQYF. In DNA form, the CDR3 reads TGTGCCAGCAGTGAAACCGGACAGGGAGTGAACGAGCAGTACTTC.

The chain has TRBV7-2 and TRBJ2-7, with D possibly TRBD2 on 6 matching bases. The CDR3 spans 18 residues. Trimming pared 5 bases from V and 1 base from J, leaving 24 bases between. Germline V lookup: CDR1 SGHTA, CDR2 FQGNSA. CDR3 in DNA: TGTGCCAGCAGCCGGACCGTGGGTAGCGGAAGGGGTTCCTACGAGCAGTACTTC. Translation: CASSRTVGSGRGSYEQYF. Full variable domain (missing parts from reference TRBV7-2 and TRBJ2-7): GAGVSQSPSNKVTEKGKDVELRCDPISGHTALYWYRQSLGQGLEFLIYFQGNSAPDKSGLPSDRFSAERTGGSVSTLTIQRTQQEDSAVYLCASSRTVGSGRGSYEQYFGPGTRLTVT.

The genes are TRBV11-2 and TRBJ1-2, with TRBD1 as a possible D gene (6 bases). CDR1 and CDR2 from the germline V gene are SGHAT and FQNNGV. With 3 bases removed from V and 7 bases from J, the gap between germline ends came to 9 bases. This CDR3 has 12 residues. This CDR3 reads CASSFTGTGYTF. In nucleotides, the CDR3 is TGTGCCAGCAGCTTCACAGGGACTGGCTACACCTTC. Looking up the rest from reference TRBV11-2 and TRBJ1-2 gives the full variable domain: EAGVAQSPRYKIIEKRQSVAFWCNPISGHATLYWYQQILGQGPKLLIQFQNNGVVDDSQLPKDRFSAERLKGVDSTLKIQPAKLEDSAVYLCASSFTGTGYTFGSGTRLTVV.

The chain employs TRBV28 and TRBJ1-2, with TRBD1 identical over 8 bases. The CDR3 covers 15 residues. Germline V CDR1 and CDR2: MDHEN, SYDVKM. Unmatched junction bases numbered 10, after V lost 5 bases and J lost 5 bases. The CDR3 coding sequence is TGTGCCAGCAGTCCCGGACAGGGAGCGGCATATGGCTACACCTTC. Its protein is CASSPGQGAAYGYTF.

The chain has TRBV5-1 and TRBJ1-2, with 7 bases aligning to TRBD1. The V and J ends lost 3 bases and 8 bases, in that order; junction bases with no gene match: 13. From germline, CDR1 is SGHRS and CDR2 YFSETQ. CDR3 length equals 15 residues. CDR3 in DNA: TGCGCCAGCAGCTCCGACGGACAGGCGTGGGAAGGCTACACCTTC. It encodes CASSSDGQAWEGYTF.

This chain links TRBV5-1 with TRBJ2-3; 7 nucleotides agree with TRBD2. Trimming took 4 bases from V and 11 from J; bases not matched to a gene: 10. Germline CDR1 reads SGHRS; CDR2 reads YFSETQ. The CDR3 consists of 13 residues. The CDR3 region has the DNA TGCGCCAGCAGCACAGCGGGGCCCTCGGGGCAGTATTTT. Residues: CASSTAGPSGQYF.

Details on this clone: Other nucleotide sequences in the sample specify the same CDR3. This chain joins TRBV6-5 and TRBJ2-7; 8 nucleotides agree with TRBD2. V lost 2 bases to trimming and J lost 4 bases; unmatched junction nucleotides: 4. The CDR3 totals 14 residues. CDR1 MNHEY and CDR2 SVGAGI come from the germline V gene. The CDR3 loop is CASSYRLAGYEQYF. CDR3 bases: TGTGCCAGCAGTTACAGGCTAGCGGGTTACGAGCAGTACTTC.

The chain combines TRBV27 with TRBJ1-1; the match to TRBD1 covers 9 bases. V shed 1 base, J shed 7 bases, and the junction held 4 bases outside the gene matches. The CDR3 is 14 residues long. CDR1 and CDR2 (germline): MNHEY, SMNVEV (reference sequence). This CDR3 reads CASSLLGTGNEAFF. In DNA, the CDR3 is TGTGCCAGCAGTTTATTAGGGACAGGGAATGAAGCTTTCTTT.

The table lists this clone with a few counts. V usage is TRBV21-1 and J usage is TRBJ2-7; the D call TRBD1 from the table was never checked on the DNA. TRBV21-1 is a known pseudogene. The CDR3 has 14 residues. CDR3 sequence (DNA): TGTGCCAGCAGCGGTCTACAGGAGTTCTACGAGCAGTACTTC. Protein sequence: CASSGLQEFYEQYF.

The rearrangement uses TRBV18 and TRBJ1-1; no definite D call. CDR3 length equals 15 residues. V lost 0 bases to trimming and J lost 0 bases, with 8 bases between them. Germline-derived CDR1 and CDR2 are KGHSH and LQKENI. Here the CDR3 DNA reads TGTGCCAGCTCACCACCATCTGTAATGAACACTGAAGCTTTCTTT. Its protein product is CASSPPSVMNTEAFF.

Turning to this clone: Other DNA sequences in this sample translate to the same CDR3. The chain employs TRBV18 and TRBJ2-7, with D uncertain. The germline V and J ends were trimmed by 2 bases and 6 bases, with 5 bases remaining between them. Germline V CDR1 and CDR2: KGHSH, LQKENI. This CDR3 has 11 residues. CDR3 loop: CASSPGSEQYF. The CDR3 DNA reads TGTGCCAGCTCACCAGGGTCCGAGCAGTACTTC.

The chain combines TRBV7-2 with TRBJ2-1; no clear D gene. CDR3 length equals 16 residues. V dropped 7 bases and J dropped 8 bases, with 24 bases sitting between them. In germline, CDR1 is SGHTA, CDR2 FQGNSA. The CDR3 coding sequence is TGTGCCAGCAAGCTTACGGCCTGGTCAAGCCCCCATGAGCAGTTCTTC. It translates to CASKLTAWSSPHEQFF.

The J gene is TRBJ1-5, the V gene TRBV19; D possibly corresponds to TRBD1 (6 bases). Per germline, CDR1 LNHDA and CDR2 SQIVND (reference sequence). This CDR3 comprises 16 residues. Trimming stripped 4 bases from V and 7 bases from J, with 20 bases between. The CDR3 reads CASSTNNRVGNQPQHF. The CDR3 nucleotides read TGTGCCAGTAGTACAAATAACAGGGTTGGGAACCAGCCCCAGCATTTT.

V is TRBV4-1 and J is TRBJ2-5, with 9 bases lining up with TRBD1. The CDR3 totals 16 residues. Germline V gene lookup returns CDR1 MGHRA and CDR2 YSYEKL. Trimming cost V 2 bases and J 3 bases; bases outside gene matches: 7. The CDR3 nucleotides are TGCGCCAGCAGCCAACCGGGACAGGGAGGGAAAGAGACCCAGTACTTC. Translating gives CASSQPGQGGKETQYF.

Notes on this clone: Other DNA sequences of this sample code for an identical CDR3. The chain combines TRBV6-5 with TRBJ2-7; 8 bases are shared with TRBD1. This CDR3 comprises 14 residues. V lost 4 bases, J lost 4 bases, and 6 bases stayed unmatched. From germline, CDR1 is MNHEY and CDR2 SVGAGI. The CDR3 sequence is CASSSDRGDYEQYF. The CDR3 bases are TGTGCCAGCAGTTCCGACAGGGGCGATTACGAGCAGTACTTC.

This chain uses TRBV28 with TRBJ2-7; no firm D call. V was pared by 6 bases and J by 1 base, with 16 bases between. Germline V gene sequence: CDR1 MDHEN, CDR2 SYDVKM. This CDR3 has 15 amino acids. CDR3 region: CASREQGKESYEQYF. As DNA, the CDR3 is TGTGCCAGCAGGGAACAAGGGAAAGAATCCTACGAGCAGTACTTC.

V and J are TRBV28 and TRBJ1-2; D is perhaps TRBD1 (6 bases). Germline CDR1 reads MDHEN; CDR2 reads SYDVKM. V gave up 4 bases and J gave up 4 bases, with 13 bases separating them. The CDR3 has 14 residues. CDR3 region: CASSSGGRGYGYTF. DNA for the CDR3: TGTGCCAGCAGTTCCGGGGGCCGTGGCTATGGCTACACCTTC.

The chain recombines TRBV11-2 with TRBJ2-5, with D perhaps TRBD2 (6 bases). The J call is in doubt because the DNA end fits TRBJ2-7 better. Per germline, CDR1 SGHAT and CDR2 FQNNGV. The CDR3 has 13 amino acids. CDR3 nucleotide sequence: TGTGCCAGCAGCTTAGGAGCGGGTTACGAGCAGTACTTC. This gives the protein CASSLGAGYEQYF.

This chain uses TRBV7-9 with TRBJ1-1; D remains unclear. Trimming removed 11 bases from V and 7 bases from J, with 11 bases in between. The CDR3 is 10 amino acids. CDR1 is SEHNR and CDR2 is FQNEAQ in the germline V gene (reference sequence). The CDR3 reads CAPGGIEAFF. CDR3 coding DNA: TGTGCCCCCGGTGGAATTGAAGCTTTCTTT.

The chain is built from TRBV18 and TRBJ1-1; D is undetermined. Deletions cut 3 bases from V and 2 bases from J, with 13 bases between. The CDR3 runs to 15 residues. Germline CDR1 is KGHSH and CDR2 is LQKENI. The CDR3 DNA reads TGTGCCAGCTCACCGTCTGACGCAGCAAACACTGAAGCTTTCTTT. Amino acids: CASSPSDAANTEAFF. Full variable domain (outside the CDR3, taken from reference TRBV18 and TRBJ1-1): NAGVMQNPRHLVRRRGQEARLRCSPMKGHSHVYWYRQLPEEGLKFMVYLQKENIIDESGMPKERFSAEFPKEGPSILRIQQVVRGDSAAYFCASSPSDAANTEAFFGQGTRLTVV.

This clone has just a few counts. The chain is built from TRBV4-1 and TRBJ1-5; no clear D. Germline V gives CDR1 MGHRA, CDR2 YSYEKL. This CDR3 comprises 15 residues. V was clipped by 0 bases and J by 5 bases, with 11 bases between them. The CDR3 sequence: CASSQEYQQHQPQHF. The CDR3 DNA reads as TGCGCCAGCAGCCAAGAATACCAGCAGCATCAGCCCCAGCATTTT.

The rearrangement links TRBV7-2 to TRBJ2-5; TRBD1 matches 7 bases. J gave up 2 bases and V 5 bases, and 11 bases lay outside the gene matches. The CDR3 has 16 amino acids. Germline CDR1 SGHTA, CDR2 FQGNSA. CDR3 residues: CASSQGWSRGQETQYF. In DNA form, the CDR3 reads TGTGCCAGCAGCCAAGGGTGGAGCAGGGGGCAAGAGACCCAGTACTTC. The full variable domain, its missing parts supplied by reference TRBV7-2 and TRBJ2-5, is GAGVSQSPSNKVTEKGKDVELRCDPISGHTALYWYRQSLGQGLEFLIYFQGNSAPDKSGLPSDRFSAERTGGSVSTLTIQRTQQEDSAVYLCASSQGWSRGQETQYFGPGTRLLVL.

CDR3 residues: CASSVSNWEGNSPLHF. For the CDR3, the DNA is TGTGCCAGCAGCGTGTCAAACTGGGAGGGTAATTCACCCCTCCACTTT. The chain uses TRBV9 and TRBJ1-6; no clear D gene. This CDR3 has 16 residues. The V and J ends lost 2 bases and 6 bases respectively, with 15 bases between them. CDR1 SGDLS and CDR2 YYNGEE come from the germline V gene.

The rearrangement links TRBV2 to TRBJ2-7, with D possibly TRBD1 on 6 matching bases. Germline V gene lookup returns CDR1 SNHLY and CDR2 FYNNEI. V was clipped by 6 bases and J by 3 bases, with 18 bases between them. This CDR3 spans 15 amino acids. CDR3 DNA sequence: TGTGCCAGCAGATTGGACAGCCCACCCATCTACGAGCAGTACTTC. This encodes CASRLDSPPIYEQYF.

Details on this clone: Other DNA sequences in this sample translate to the same CDR3. This sequence joins TRBV18 and TRBJ2-2; D remains unclear. Germline V gene data show CDR1 as KGHSH and CDR2 as LQKENI. The CDR3 loop spans 13 amino acids. Trimming took 1 base from V and 5 from J, leaving 5 bases between them. For the CDR3, the DNA is TGTGCCAGCTCACCACGCTTGACCGGGGAGCTGTTTTTT. Protein product: CASSPRLTGELFF.

The chain links TRBV19 to TRBJ2-1; 7 bases align to TRBD2. The CDR3 extends over 14 amino acids. Unmatched junction bases numbered 8, after V lost 4 bases and J lost 8 bases. CDR1 LNHDA and CDR2 SQIVND come from the germline V gene (reference sequence). CDR3 protein: CASSTGTNAHEQFF. The CDR3, as DNA: TGTGCCAGTAGTACCGGGACTAATGCTCATGAGCAGTTCTTC.

The V call is TRBV28, the J call TRBJ2-1; D tentatively reads TRBD1 or TRBD2 (5 bases each). V gave up 2 bases and J gave up 8 bases, with 19 bases separating them. This CDR3 spans 16 amino acids. The germline CDR1 and CDR2 sequences are MDHEN and SYDVKM. CDR3 in amino acids: CASSLHGDPGKDEQFF. In DNA, the CDR3 is TGTGCCAGCAGTTTACACGGGGACCCAGGCAAGGATGAGCAGTTCTTC.